This entry is about one T cell receptor (beta chain). Its antigen is undetermined. PCR was performed using 60 Vbeta and 13 Jbeta primers. In the authors' workflow: It was a later analysis that counted about 80 million unique TCR beta chains, of which around 11 million were shared. Assay used: immunoSEQ multiplex PCR; TCRdb lists only in-frame clones, some missing. The V and J calls and clone size are taken from that table; D and trimming were inferred from the DNA. Here the sample spans approximately 170,000 clones, approximately 72% being singletons. The CDR3 length is 16 residues. Germline V CDR1 and CDR2: SEHNR, FQNEAQ (reference sequence). The V and J ends lost 0 bases and 5 bases respectively, with 15 bases between them. Regarding donors, all were healthy bone marrow donors. This sample is drawn from a study of cytomegalovirus exposure and HLA in healthy donors. Study details: Of the donors genotyped, several hundred in all, around 77% fell in the Caucasian-associated ancestry cluster. Overall study results and limits: Presence/absence analyses rested on an assumption that sequencing depth was roughly uniform across donors.

This sequence joins TRBV7-9 and TRBJ2-3; possibly TRBD2 for D (6 bases). Sequencing input: PBMCs. The receptor was isolated from a man aged 50 or older in good health and CMV-seronegative. The DNA of the CDR3 is TGTGCCAGCAGCTTAGCGGGGGGTGCTAGAGGAGATACGCAGTATTTT. It codes for CASSLAGGARGDTQYF.